This is a list of T cell receptor beta chains from one sample in a study of cytomegalovirus exposure and HLA in healthy donors. Repertoires were generated with immunoSEQ multiplex PCR, while TCRdb's copy carries only in-frame clones and drops some. The table lists about 230,000 clones, 85% of them singletons. The sample comprised PBMCs. The receptors originated from a human donor in good health. CDR3s include the opening cysteine and the closing phenylalanine or tryptophan. The D gene is left open where the match is weak. Where a row states a size, it is once, few, many or the class of an expanded clone; other rows omit it.

d_call j_call clone_size v_call cdr3_nt cdr3_aa
NA TRBJ2-1 NA TRBV27 TGTGCCAGCAGTTCCCCGGCAGGGTGGGGTGGGAATGAGCAGTTCTTC CASSSPAGWGGNEQFF
NA TRBJ1-2 NA TRBV19 TGTGCCAGTAGTATCCCAGGTGAAAGGAATGGCTACACCTTC CASSIPGERNGYTF
TRBD2 TRBJ2-7 few TRBV2 TGTGCCAGCAGTGAAAACGGGAGGATAGGAGAGCAGTACTTC CASSENGRIGEQYF
NA TRBJ1-5 NA TRBV4-2 TGTGCCAGCAGCCAACAGGCCGGGGGCAATCAGCCCCAGCATTTT CASSQQAGGNQPQHF
NA TRBJ1-1 NA TRBV5-8 TGTGCCAGCGCTCGGGGAGGTTGGCCTGAAGCTTTCTTT CASARGGWPEAFF
TRBD1 TRBJ2-7 NA TRBV27 TGTGCCAGCAGTTTTCGGACAGGGAAGTCCTACGAGCAGTACTTC CASSFRTGKSYEQYF
TRBD1 TRBJ2-7 once TRBV5-8 TGTGCCAGCAGCTTGACTCCGACAGGGTATCACGAGCAGTACTTC CASSLTPTGYHEQYF
NA TRBJ2-7 NA TRBV29-1 TGCAGCGTTGTTCAGGGTGGCTCCTACGAGCAGTACTTC CSVVQGGSYEQYF
NA TRBJ1-5 NA TRBV6-1 TGTGCCAGCGGGGGGGGAGGGGGTGGCAATCAGCCCCAGCATTTT CASGGGGGGNQPQHF
TRBD1 TRBJ2-7 NA TRBV29-1 TGCAGCGTTGAACCGGGACAGGGCTCCTACGAGCAGTACTTC CSVEPGQGSYEQYF
NA TRBJ2-7 once TRBV6-5 TGTGCCAGCAGTTACGGCCTAGCGCAAATCTACGAGCAGTACTTC CASSYGLAQIYEQYF
TRBD2 TRBJ2-2 NA TRBV18 TGTGCCAGCTCACCTCGGGCATTAGCGGGGAACACCGGGGAGCTGTTTTTT CASSPRALAGNTGELFF
NA TRBJ2-2 NA TRBV28 TGTGCCAGCAACAGGGCGCGGAACACCGGGGAGCTGTTTTTT CASNRARNTGELFF
TRBD2 TRBJ2-2 few TRBV2 TGTGCCAGCAGTGATCCGGTTCCAAGCGGGGGTCTTACCGGGGAGCTGTTTTTT CASSDPVPSGGLTGELFF
TRBD1 TRBJ1-1 NA TRBV6-5 TGTGCCAGCAGTTACGGCCAGGGGGGCACTGAAGCTTTCTTT CASSYGQGGTEAFF
NA TRBJ1-1 NA TRBV28 TGTGCCAGCAGTTTAGACCCCCGGGCGGGGAACACTGAAGCTTTCTTT CASSLDPRAGNTEAFF
NA TRBJ2-1 NA TRBV18 TGTGCCAGCTCACCACCGGGGCGCGATGAGCAGTTCTTC CASSPPGRDEQFF
NA TRBJ1-5 NA TRBV28 TGTGCCAGCAGTTCAGGGGCCAGTCAGCCCCAGCATTTT CASSSGASQPQHF
TRBD2 TRBJ2-1 NA TRBV29-1 TGCAGCGTTGACTCCTGGCGGGGGAAAACCTACAATGAGCAGTTCTTC CSVDSWRGKTYNEQFF
TRBD1 TRBJ1-5 NA TRBV4-1 TGCGCCAGCAGCCAAGGTGGACAGGGGGCAAAGGACAATCAGCCCCAGCATTTT CASSQGGQGAKDNQPQHF
NA TRBJ2-3 NA TRBV4-3 TGCGCCAGCAGCCAAGACAGGAGGACAGATACGCAGTATTTT CASSQDRRTDTQYF
TRBD1 TRBJ1-2 NA TRBV7-9 TGTGCCAGCAGCTCGCTGAGACAGGGAGGTTGGCGGGGCTACACCTTC CASSSLRQGGWRGYTF
TRBD2 TRBJ2-7 few TRBV6-5 TGTGCCAGCAGTTACAAGGGCGGGAGCGGATACGAGCAGTACTTC CASSYKGGSGYEQYF
NA TRBJ1-1 NA TRBV9 TGTGCCAGCAGCGCGCAGGGTGACACTGAAGCTTTCTTT CASSAQGDTEAFF
TRBD1 TRBJ1-2 NA TRBV28 TGTGCCAGCAGTAGGACAGGGGTTGGCTACACCTTC CASSRTGVGYTF
TRBD1 TRBJ2-1 NA TRBV7-9 TGTGCCACCGTTCAGGGGGTAGGGAATGAGCAGTTCTTC CATVQGVGNEQFF
NA TRBJ2-5 NA TRBV21-1 TGTGCCAGCCTGAGAGATAGGGGTATCGAGACCCAGTACTTC CASLRDRGIETQYF
TRBD2 TRBJ2-1 NA TRBV30 TGTGCCTGGAGTTTGGGACTAGCGTCGAACAATGAGCAGTTCTTC CAWSLGLASNNEQFF
NA TRBJ2-1 NA TRBV10-3 TGTGCCATCAGTGAGTCGGGCGGGACCTACAATGAGCAGTTCTTC CAISESGGTYNEQFF
NA TRBJ2-7 NA TRBV7-6 TGTGCCAGCAGCTTGGGGTCAGGCGGAGGCTACGAGCAGTACTTC CASSLGSGGGYEQYF
TRBD1 TRBJ2-5 NA TRBV5-1 TGCGCCAGCAGCTCCGAGGGGGCAGGTGGCCAGTACTTC CASSSEGAGGQYF
TRBD1 TRBJ2-4 NA TRBV7-9 TGTGCCAGCAGCTCATCGCAGGGGGCAGTACACATTCAGTACTTC CASSSSQGAVHIQYF
NA TRBJ2-7 NA TRBV7-2 TGTGCCAGCAGCTTAGTTGGGAGCTCCTACGAGCAGTACTTC CASSLVGSSYEQYF
TRBD1 TRBJ1-2 NA TRBV6-6 TGTGCCAGCAGTTACGTAGGACAGGGCGCCTATGGCTACACCTTC CASSYVGQGAYGYTF
NA TRBJ2-7 NA TRBV6-5 TGTGCCAGCAGTTACTCGACAGGAGGCTACGAGCAGTACTTC CASSYSTGGYEQYF
NA TRBJ1-5 NA TRBV5-5 TGTGCCAGCAGCTTGGGGCCCCAAGGGGATCAGCCCCAGCATTTT CASSLGPQGDQPQHF
NA TRBJ2-7 NA TRBV9 TGTGCCAGCAGCCGATCCTCGGGGTACGAGCAGTACTTC CASSRSSGYEQYF
NA TRBJ2-1 NA TRBV23-1 TGCGCCAGCACTCTAAACCTGGACTGCACCTACAATGAGCAGTTCTTC CASTLNLDCTYNEQFF
NA TRBJ1-4 NA TRBV5-1 TGCGCCAGCAGTTCACAGGGAAGTCTGTATGAAAAACTGTTTTTT CASSSQGSLYEKLFF
NA TRBJ1-3 NA TRBV5-4 TGTGCCAGCAGCCAAGATGTCGTGGAGGGAAACACCATATATTTT CASSQDVVEGNTIYF
TRBD2 TRBJ2-5 NA TRBV27 TGTGCCAGCAGGCTAGCGGGGGTGGGAGAGACCCAGTACTTC CASRLAGVGETQYF
NA TRBJ2-3 NA TRBV5-1 TGCGCCAGCAGCTTAACCGGGTTAGTGACAGATACGCAGTATTTT CASSLTGLVTDTQYF
NA TRBJ1-3 NA TRBV9 TGTGCCAGCAGCGTGGGGGCATTCTCTGGAAACACCATATATTTT CASSVGAFSGNTIYF
NA TRBJ1-4 NA TRBV28 TGTGCCAGCAGTTTTTTAACCAAAAAGGGGCCAACTAATGAAAAACTGTTTTTT CASSFLTKKGPTNEKLFF
TRBD1 TRBJ2-3 NA TRBV4-2 TGTGCCAGCAGCTACAAAACAGGGGGTTATGAGACAGATACGCAGTATTTT CASSYKTGGYETDTQYF
TRBD1 TRBJ2-7 NA TRBV29-1 TGCAGCGTCGAAAGACAGGGCGACGAGCAGTACTTC CSVERQGDEQYF
TRBD2 TRBJ2-5 NA TRBV7-8 TGTGCCAGCAGCTTAAGCGTGACGGGAGGGGTAGAGACCCAGTACTTC CASSLSVTGGVETQYF
TRBD2 TRBJ2-1 NA TRBV25-1 TGTGCCAGCAGTGACCACGGACTAGCGGTTAATGAGCAGTTCTTC CASSDHGLAVNEQFF